This T cell receptor beta chain comes out of a study of beta chain features in type 1 diabetes. As for the study in general: Examination of sorted cells across all samples involved approximately 100,000,000 cells.

Since all of the isolated RNA was reverse transcribed, expressed TCRB transcripts were what got sequenced. Profiling relied on immunoSEQ multiplex PCR, and the TCRdb table lists in-frame clones only, not all of them. This table has about 700,000 clones, roughly 13% appearing once. Sorted populations all had greater than 98% purity. This clone has more than one count but fewer than ten. What it binds is not known. Study-wide results and limits: cDNA sequencing could over-represent cells with high TCR expression. All four CD4+ subsets of Type 1 diabetes patients contained TCRB CDR3s that were moderately but significantly shorter.

The CDR3 covers 14 residues. The V end lost 2 bases, the J end lost 6 bases, and 13 bases lay between the germline ends. Germline lookup yields CDR1 ENHRY and CDR2 SYGVKD. This TCR derives from a man aged 18 to 29 with type 1 diabetes. The V gene is TRBV10-3, the J gene TRBJ1-2; D is possibly TRBD1 (6 bases). Sequences were obtained from naive CD4+ T cells from blood. CDR3 DNA: TGTGCCATCAGTGAGCGCCGGGACACCGATGGCTACACCTTC. This codes for CAISERRDTDGYTF.